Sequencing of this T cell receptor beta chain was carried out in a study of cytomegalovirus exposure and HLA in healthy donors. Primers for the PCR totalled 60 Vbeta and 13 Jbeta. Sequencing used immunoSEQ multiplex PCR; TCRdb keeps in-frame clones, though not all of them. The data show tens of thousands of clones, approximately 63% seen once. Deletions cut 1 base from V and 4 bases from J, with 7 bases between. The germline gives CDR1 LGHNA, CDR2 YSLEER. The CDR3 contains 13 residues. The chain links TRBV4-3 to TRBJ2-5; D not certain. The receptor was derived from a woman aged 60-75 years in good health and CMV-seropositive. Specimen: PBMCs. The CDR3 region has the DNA TGCGCCAGCAGCCAAGGGGCAGCAGAGACCCAGTACTTC. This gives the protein CASSQGAAETQYF.